The 29 T cell receptor beta chains given below trace back to one sample, sequenced in a study of tumor and adjacent non-tumor tissue in lung cancer. This sample's RNA came from whole unsorted tissue. More than 3 cm separated this lung sample from the edge of the tumor. The library came from three nested PCR rounds adapted from ARM-PCR protocols. TCRdb passed the multiplex PCR reads through MiXCR, listing each CDR3 protein once. The sample includes about 75,000 distinct CDR3 sequences, 65% to 75% seen only once; the top ten take roughly a quarter. Sequenced material: distant non-tumor lung tissue. These receptors were obtained from a woman aged 50 to 60 with non-small cell lung cancer.

Comments on this clonotype: Its ends do not fully match the called genes, so a read error is possible. V is TRBV4-2 and J is TRBJ2-7; tentative D call: TRBD1 (6 bases). CDR1 and CDR2 from the germline V gene are LGHNA and YNFKEQ. There are 15 residues in the CDR3. The CDR3 sequence is CASGQEGRGLYKQYF. CDR3 in DNA: TGTGCCAGCGGCCAAGAAGGCAGGGGTTTATACAAGCAGTACTTC.

This clonotype came up once. The conserved phenylalanine or tryptophan normally closing the CDR3 is absent here, so this likely arose from a read error. This chain uses TRBV29-1 with TRBJ2-7, with TRBD2 matching 7 bases. V shed 8 bases and J 4 bases; nucleotides not matched to a gene: 14. This CDR3 spans 14 amino acids. Per the germline V gene, CDR1 is SQVTM and CDR2 is ANQGSEA. The CDR3 DNA is TGCAGCTTTGGATCAGCGGGAATCGGATACGAGCAGTACCTC. Its protein is CSFGSAGIGYEQYL.

Many counts were recorded for this clonotype. The chain couples TRBV20-1 to TRBJ1-2, with D unclear. V lost 5 bases and J 4 bases, leaving 14 bases between the germline ends. Germline values: CDR1 DFQATT, CDR2 SNEGSKA (reference sequence). The length of the CDR3 is 13 residues. The CDR3 bases are TGCAGTGCTGAACCCGCCGGGTTCTATGGCTACACCTTC. This sequence encodes CSAEPAGFYGYTF.

On this clonotype itself: The conserved phenylalanine or tryptophan normally closing the CDR3 is absent here, so this likely arose from a read error. V usage is TRBV11-1 and J usage is TRBJ2-2; D not resolved. V was pared by 5 bases and J by 6 bases, with 10 bases between. There are 13 residues in the CDR3. The germline gives CDR1 SGHAT, CDR2 FQDESV (reference sequence). The CDR3 nucleotides read TGTGCCAGCAGCCATACAACGTCCGGGGAGCTGTTTCTT. Translating it yields CASSHTTSGELFL.

This chain connects TRBV11-2 to TRBJ2-7; no clear D gene. The CDR3 is 15 residues long. Germline V gene data show CDR1 as SGHAT and CDR2 as FQNNGV. The CDR3 DNA sequence: TGTGCCAGCAGCTTATCTCCGAGTCCCTTCTACGAGCAGTACGTT. It yields the protein CASSLSPSPFYEQYV.

J is TRBJ2-1 and V is TRBV11-2; 10 bases align to TRBD2. Germline values: CDR1 SGHAT, CDR2 FQNNGV. CDR3 length: 15 residues. V was pared by 5 bases and J by 5 bases, with 6 bases of the junction left unmatched. The DNA of the CDR3 is TGTGCCAGCAGCGCAGCCGGGACTAGCGACAATGAGCAGTTCTTC. This encodes CASSAAGTSDNEQFF.

Concerning this clonotype: This likely comes from a read error, as the CDR3 has no conserved phenylalanine or tryptophan at its end. It is unclear where the CDR3 begins or ends on the DNA, so no DNA is shown, and the CDR3 is as TCRdb lists it. The chain carries TRBV11-2 and TRBJ2-7. The CDR3 has 13 amino acids, counting both end residues. Germline V gene data show CDR1 as SGHAT and CDR2 as FQNNGV. This CDR3 reads CASSLAAGYEQPS.

The chain employs TRBV20-1 and TRBJ2-7; D gene unclear. CDR1 is DFQATT and CDR2 is SNEGSKA in the germline V gene (reference sequence). The CDR3 consists of 13 residues. V lost 4 bases and J 5 bases, leaving 15 bases between the germline ends. In DNA, the CDR3 is TGCAGTGCTAAAAATACAGAGGCGGACGAGCAGTACTTC. It specifies CSAKNTEADEQYF.

Concerning this clonotype itself: A clone one base away is much larger, so this may be a read error. The chain links TRBV20-1 to TRBJ1-1; 8 bases line up with TRBD1. The germline gives CDR1 DFQATT, CDR2 SNEGSKA (reference sequence). This CDR3 is built from 13 residues. CDR3 DNA: TGCAATGCTCACACCCCGGACAGGGTCTCGGATTTCTTT. Protein sequence: CNAHTPDRVSDFF.

A remark on this clonotype: The junction and the germline gene differ at one end; a read error may be behind it. The rearrangement links TRBV15 to TRBJ1-6, with D tentatively TRBD1 (5 bases). This CDR3 spans 15 amino acids. Germline assignment: CDR1 LNHNV and CDR2 YYDKDF (reference sequence). Here the CDR3 reads CAISRGDRNNSPLHF. CDR3 nucleotide sequence: TGTGCCATCAGCAGAGGCGACAGAAATAATTCACCCCTCCACTTT.

This clonotype was observed at least ten times. The rearrangement joins TRBV6-2 or TRBV6-3 to TRBJ1-1, with D perhaps TRBD1 (6 bases). Trimming cost V 0 bases and J 2 bases, with 13 bases left between them. The CDR3 totals 16 residues. The V gene's germline CDR1 is MNHEY and CDR2 SVGEGT. Here the CDR3 reads CASSYSRGGGNTEAFF. DNA for the CDR3: TGTGCCAGCAGTTACTCGAGGGGGGGCGGAAACACTGAAGCTTTCTTT.

This clonotype was seen a handful of times. The rearrangement links TRBV28 to TRBJ2-1, with TRBD2 identical over 10 bases. Per the germline V gene, CDR1 is MDHEN and CDR2 is SYDVKM. V lost 4 bases, J lost 8 bases, and 14 bases stayed unmatched. The CDR3 runs 17 residues. The CDR3 sequence: CASSSPWVAGGRDEQFF. CDR3 nucleotide sequence: TGTGCCAGCAGTTCACCTTGGGTAGCGGGAGGCCGGGATGAGCAGTTCTTC.

On this clonotype: The CDR3 ends on some other residue instead of the conserved phenylalanine or tryptophan, so this is likely a read error. This chain links TRBV20-1 with TRBJ2-7; 8 bases line up with TRBD2. The CDR3 has 13 amino acids. The germline gives CDR1 DFQATT, CDR2 SNEGSKA (reference sequence). The CDR3 coding sequence is TGCAGCCTCGGCGGGAGGACGGACTACGAACAGTACTTG. It translates to CSLGGRTDYEQYL.

Remarks on this clonotype: A much larger clone differs by one base, so this may be a read error. The chain couples TRBV10-3 to TRBJ2-5; the D is unclear. The germline V and J ends were trimmed by 7 bases and 4 bases, with 13 bases remaining between them. CDR3 length: 13 amino acids. The germline gives CDR1 ENHRY, CDR2 SYGVKD. Here the CDR3 DNA reads TGTGCCATCAATGATAGTATCTTAGAGACCCAGTACTTC. This codes for CAINDSILETQYF.

This chain links TRBV28 with TRBJ1-4; no firm D call. Germline V CDR1 and CDR2: MDHEN, SYDVKM. Trimming removed 5 bases at V and 10 bases at J, with 11 bases between. CDR3 length: 12 residues. The CDR3 DNA reads as TGTGCCAGCAGTATACCCAGAGGAAAACTGTTTTTT. Its protein is CASSIPRGKLFF.

Only one count was recorded for this clonotype. The gene calls are TRBV20-1 and TRBJ1-1; D may be TRBD1 (5 bases). CDR1 is DFQATT, CDR2 SNEGSKA, per germline (reference sequence). V was trimmed by 0 bases and J by 8 bases, leaving 13 bases between them. This CDR3 spans 13 amino acids. The CDR3 loop reads CSARDRGCTEAFF. CDR3 DNA: TGCAGTGCTAGAGACCGGGGCTGCACCGAAGCTTTCTTT.

In regard to this clonotype: Just one base apart from a much larger clone, this may be a read error. This chain uses TRBV28 with TRBJ2-1; the D is unclear. In germline, CDR1 is MDHEN, CDR2 SYDVKM. Trimming cost V 7 bases and J 6 bases, with 13 bases left between them. This CDR3 region has 13 residues. CDR3 in amino acids: CASKGYTFNEQFF. The CDR3, as DNA: TGTGCCAGCAAAGGGTACACTTTCAATGAGCAGTTCTTC.

Details on this clonotype: Compared with germline, one end of the junction differs, possibly owing to a read error. CDR3 in amino acids: CASKLRGTNTESFF. For the CDR3, the DNA is TGTGCCAGCAAGCTTAGAGGGACGAACACTGAATCTTTCTTT. The V gene is TRBV6-5, the J gene TRBJ1-1, with D perhaps matching TRBD1 (5 bases). There are 14 residues in the CDR3. In germline, CDR1 is MNHEY, CDR2 SVGAGI.

Regarding this clonotype: Just one base apart from a much larger clone, this may be a read error. The chain combines TRBV20-1 with TRBJ2-1; 9 bases are shared with TRBD2. J was trimmed by 5 bases and V by 3 bases; bases with no gene match: 5. Germline loops: CDR1 DFQATT, CDR2 SNEGSKA (reference sequence). The CDR3 spans 14 residues. The CDR3, as DNA: TGCAGTGCTAGTGCTAGCGGGATGAACAATGAGCAGTTCTTC. Translation: CSASASGMNNEQFF.

Turning to this clonotype: One end of the junction does not line up with germline, which may come from a read error. The chain uses TRBV4-1 and TRBJ1-1; D is undetermined. The CDR3 length is 14 residues. Germline V gene data show CDR1 as MGHRA and CDR2 as YSYEKL. The CDR3 reads CASSQDRSQPSAYF. In DNA, the CDR3 is TGCGCCAGCAGCCAAGATCGAAGTCAACCTTCGGCTTACTTT.

A word on this clonotype: At one end, the junction sequence differs from germline, possibly due to a read error. This chain connects TRBV28 to TRBJ2-7, with D perhaps matching TRBD1 (6 bases). Germline CDR1 MDHEN, CDR2 SYDVKM. The CDR3 has 14 amino acids. The CDR3 protein is CASSSAGDGYEQCF. The CDR3 DNA is TGTGCCAGCAGTTCGGCAGGGGACGGCTACGAGCAGTGCTTC.

Details on this clonotype: One end of the junction is discordant with germline, which a read error may explain. The rearrangement uses TRBV6-1 and TRBJ2-5; 7 nucleotides align to TRBD2. Germline-derived CDR1 and CDR2 are MNHNS and SASEGT. The CDR3 contains 17 residues. The CDR3 spells CVSSDRLAVGPRKTQYF. CDR3 coding DNA: TGTGTCAGCAGTGACCGGCTAGCGGTAGGACCACGGAAGACCCAGTACTTC.

Notes on this clonotype: A read error may account for a junction end that differs from germline. The V call is TRBV12-3 or TRBV12-4, the J call TRBJ2-5; TRBD2 matches at 11 bases. The CDR3 is 14 amino acids. CDR3 bases: TGTACCAGCAGTTTCAGTAGCGGGAGGGTGACGCAGTACTTC. Translating it yields CTSSFSSGRVTQYF.

Worth noting for this clonotype: Mismatch with germline at one junction end may stem from a read error. This chain uses TRBV18 with TRBJ2-7; D unclear. Germline V gene sequence: CDR1 KGHSH, CDR2 LQKENI. This CDR3 has 14 amino acids. In DNA, the CDR3 is TGTGCCAGCTCACTAGGTCTACGACCAGGCGAACAGAACTTC. Translated: CASSLGLRPGEQNF. Together with reference TRBV18 and TRBJ2-7, the CDR3 gives the full variable domain: NAGVMQNPRHLVRRRGQEARLRCSPMKGHSHVYWYRQLPEEGLKFMVYLQKENIIDESGMPKERFSAEFPKEGPSILRIQQVVRGDSAAYFCASSLGLRPGEQNFGPGTRLTVT.

This clonotype was seen repeatedly, ten times or more. This rearrangement joins TRBV12-3 or TRBV12-4 to TRBJ1-5, with D perhaps matching TRBD1 (5 bases). V lost 3 bases to trimming and J lost 9 bases, with 12 bases between them. The CDR3 consists of 13 residues. This CDR3 reads CASSFTGGGPQHF. In DNA form, the CDR3 reads TGTGCCAGCAGTTTCACGGGGGGGGGGCCCCAGCATTTT.

For this clonotype: Sequence at one end of the junction differs from germline and may be a read error. The V call is TRBV11-1, the J call TRBJ2-1; no clear D. The germline CDR1 and CDR2 sequences are SGHAT and FQDESV (reference sequence). This CDR3 is built from 13 residues. The CDR3 DNA is TGTGCCCGCAGCTTCCCTCCAAGCGACGAGCAGTTCTTC. Translated: CARSFPPSDEQFF.

This clonotype has only a few counts. The V call is TRBV6-2 or TRBV6-3, the J call TRBJ1-2, with 8 positions matching TRBD1. CDR1 is MNHEY and CDR2 is SVGEGT in the germline V gene. The J segment lost 10 bases and the V segment lost 5 bases, leaving 12 bases of the junction unmatched. This CDR3 comprises 14 residues. CDR3 loop: CASSRGQGQDDYTF. The CDR3 region has the DNA TGTGCCAGCAGTCGCGGACAGGGACAGGATGACTACACCTTC.

A word on this clonotype: Given a much more abundant clone one base away, this may be a read error. This chain links TRBV20-1 with TRBJ2-7, with TRBD2 identical over 8 bases. CDR3 length: 15 amino acids. After removal of 6 bases from V and 6 bases from J, the junction contained 16 bases not matched to a gene. Per germline, CDR1 DFQATT and CDR2 SNEGSKA (reference sequence). CDR3 region: CSATHLSGGGLEQYF. The CDR3 DNA reads TGCAGTGCCACCCATCTGTCGGGAGGGGGGCTCGAGCAGTACTTC.

J is TRBJ2-1 and V is TRBV5-6; 11 bases match TRBD2. There are 18 residues in the CDR3. V lost 4 bases to trimming and J lost 9 bases; unmatched junction nucleotides: 18. Per the germline V gene, CDR1 is SGHDT and CDR2 is YYEEEE. DNA of the CDR3: TGTGCCAGCAGCATTTCTGGGAACCCGGGACTAGCGGTCAGTGAGCAGTTCTTC. It encodes CASSISGNPGLAVSEQFF.